This TCR beta chain was identified during a study of cytomegalovirus exposure and HLA in healthy donors (dated by TCRdb to about 2017). Looking at the study overall: The 650 to 750 repertoires of the first cohort and the 95 to 150 validation repertoires were produced on the same platform, according to a later analysis. To predict cytomegalovirus infection status, the study brought together high-throughput TCR immunosequencing, statistical association of individual TCRs with disease status, and machine learning. The aim of the study was to test whether cataloging public T cell receptors could identify signatures of past pathogen exposure. In addition to the first cohort of roughly 670 subjects, a separate validation cohort of 120 different subjects was used.

The donors were included in the validation cohort of 120 subjects, a group kept apart from the roughly 700-subject first cohort. Notes on this clone: Its binding antigen is unknown. No base quality information exists; no much larger clone differs at one position.

Libraries were constructed by the immunoSEQ multiplex PCR assay. From the authors' description of their analysis: A statistical classification framework was built to diagnose cytomegalovirus status from the catalog of TCR beta chain sequences. The clones in this table, taken by TCRdb from immuneACCESS, are in-frame only. Not every clone is retained; where verified, under half of the shortfall comes from an unresolved V gene, and the cause of the rest is unknown. V, J and clone size reflect that table, while D and trimming were determined from the DNA. In all, the sample holds around 80,000 clones, and 85% to 95% of those were seen once. The leading ten clones occupy 0.69% of the sample. For CDR1 and CDR2, the germline V gene lists SGHRS and YFSETQ. The junction shows trimming of 0 bases on V and 4 bases on J, plus 10 bases between the germline ends. The CDR3 spans 15 residues, from the cysteine through the phenylalanine. Only CDR3 DNA is held: 45 bases, read in frame from base 1.

Results the study describes overall, beyond this receptor: In both the original and validation cohorts, the classifier was reported to diagnose cytomegalovirus status with high specificity and sensitivity. In vitro tests confirmed that a few of the cytomegalovirus-associated TCR beta chains recognize cytomegalovirus antigens. The validation cohort had no HLA typing available for a later analysis, so co-occurrence within that cohort was assessed over all 120 or so repertoires. Subsequent analysis determined that TCRs grouped into clusters in the first cohort also showed a tendency toward co-occurrence across the roughly 110 validation repertoires, and approximately 94% of cluster scores exceeded 0. While some public TCRs were present in many individuals, most TCR sequences turned up only very rarely across donors. It was suggested by the authors that the approach could potentially be generalized to other disease states and immunological phenotypes. A total of fewer than 200 TCR beta chains were listed by the study as associated with cytomegalovirus.

Material for sequencing was PBMCs. This receptor chain uses TRBV5-1 and TRBJ2-2, with a weak D call of TRBD1 (7 bases match). The sequence was obtained from a woman younger than 35 in good health and CMV-seronegative. The encoded CDR3 is CASSLDRGGTGELFF. The DNA sequence is as follows: TGCGCCAGCAGCTTGGACAGGGGAGGCACCGGGGAGCTGTTTTTT.